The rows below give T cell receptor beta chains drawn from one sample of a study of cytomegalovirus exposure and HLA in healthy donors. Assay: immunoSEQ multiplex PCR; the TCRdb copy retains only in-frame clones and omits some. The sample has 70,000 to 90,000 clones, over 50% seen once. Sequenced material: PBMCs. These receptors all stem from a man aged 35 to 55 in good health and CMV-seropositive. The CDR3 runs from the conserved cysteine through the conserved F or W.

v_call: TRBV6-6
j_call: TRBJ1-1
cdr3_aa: CASSYESGMATEAFF

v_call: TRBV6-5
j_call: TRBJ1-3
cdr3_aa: CASSSGSGNTIYF

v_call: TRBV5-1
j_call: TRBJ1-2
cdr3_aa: CASSLELQGGGYTF

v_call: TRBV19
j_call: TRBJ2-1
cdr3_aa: CASSIAPTGVAYNEQFF

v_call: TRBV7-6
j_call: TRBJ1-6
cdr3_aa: CASSLGDGSINSPLHF

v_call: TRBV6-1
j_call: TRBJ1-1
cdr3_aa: CASNHGQGEAFF

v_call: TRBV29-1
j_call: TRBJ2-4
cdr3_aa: CSVEKAGGPKNIQYF

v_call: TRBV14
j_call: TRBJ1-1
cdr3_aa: CASSPTGRGGTEAFF

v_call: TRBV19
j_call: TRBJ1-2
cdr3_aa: CASSTNSHRGDYGYTF

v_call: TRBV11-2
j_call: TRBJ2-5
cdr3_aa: CASSRLEETQYF

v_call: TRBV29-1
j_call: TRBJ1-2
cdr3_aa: CSVAQGGRYGYTF